The rows below give T cell receptor beta chains drawn from one sample of a study of T cell repertoires in cytomegalovirus infection. Using its own MiXCR run on the reads, TCRdb lists one record per CDR3 protein. There are around 230,000 distinct CDR3 sequences in the sample; 35% to 40% occur only once, and approximately 59% lies in the top ten. Their cognate antigens are unknown. This sample comprised CD8+ T cells from cultured PBMCs, obtained from culture after CMV antigen stimulation. The receptors were sampled from a human donor in good health (CMV status not recorded). Some clones in this sample may be carry-over from other donors' samples. Each CDR3 is given with its conserved first and last residue. The D gene is left open where the match is weak. Part of the rows lack a size; the others show once, few, many or a class for expanded clones.

V gene	CDR3 length	J gene	clone size	D gene	CDR3 DNA	CDR3 protein
TRBV12-3/TRBV12-4	16	TRBJ2-1	.	TRBD1	TGTGCCAGCAGAGGTCCGACAGGGGGCGTGGGGAATGAGCAGTTCTTC	CASRGPTGGVGNEQFF
TRBV11-2	15	TRBJ2-2	.	.	TGTGCCAGCAGCCTATACTCTGGAAGAGGCGGGGAGCTGTTTTTT	CASSLYSGRGGELFF
TRBV6-6	16	TRBJ1-2	.	TRBD1	TGTGCCAGCAGTTACGAGACAGGGGGCGCCGGGGATGGCTACACCTTC	CASSYETGGAGDGYTF
TRBV7-9	13	TRBJ2-7	few	TRBD1	TGTGCCAGCAGCTCGCCGGACAGGGACGAGCAGTACTTC	CASSSPDRDEQYF
TRBV27	13	TRBJ1-4	many	.	TGTGCCAGCAGTTACGGGAGAAATGAAAAACTGTTTTTT	CASSYGRNEKLFF
TRBV7-6	18	TRBJ2-7	.	TRBD2	TGTGCCAGCAGCTTGGGCCTAGCGGGGGGCACACATCGCTACGAGCAGTACTTC	CASSLGLAGGTHRYEQYF
TRBV15	13	TRBJ2-2	.	.	TGTGCCACCAGCAGAGATTGGACCGGGGAGCTGTTTTTT	CATSRDWTGELFF
TRBV7-2	12	TRBJ1-1	few	.	TGTGCCAGCAGCTCGGACAGCCTGAGAGCTTTCTTT	CASSSDSLRAFF
TRBV11-2	14	TRBJ2-1	few	.	TGTGCCAGCGGTCAAGACAGCTCCTACAATGAGCAGTTCTTC	CASGQDSSYNEQFF
TRBV7-8	10	TRBJ2-1	few	.	TGTGCCAGCGCCCAGTATGAGCAGTTCTTC	CASAQYEQFF
TRBV2	12	TRBJ2-7	.	.	TGTGCCAGCAGTGGAAGATTTTACGAGCAGTACTTC	CASSGRFYEQYF
TRBV7-4	14	TRBJ2-5	.	TRBD1	TGTGCCAGCAGCTTAACGGGACAGGCGGAGACCCAGTACTTC	CASSLTGQAETQYF
TRBV27	16	TRBJ2-3	.	TRBD2	TGTGCCAGCAGTCCTTATAGCGGGGGGACGACAGATACGCAGTATTTT	CASSPYSGGTTDTQYF
TRBV7-6	17	TRBJ2-2	.	.	TGTGCCAGCAGTTCTTCCCCGGCGGGACTCCTCACCGGGGAGCTGTTTTTT	CASSSSPAGLLTGELFF
TRBV28	14	TRBJ2-7	.	.	TGTGCCAGCAGTTCTACCACAGGGTGGGGCGAGCAGTACTTC	CASSSTTGWGEQYF
TRBV7-3	14	TRBJ2-3	.	.	TGTGCCAGCAGCTTAACGGGAGGTGTGGATACGCAGTATTTT	CASSLTGGVDTQYF
TRBV27	12	TRBJ2-2	.	TRBD2	TGTGCCAGCAACCCCGGGGGGGGGGAGCTGTTTTTT	CASNPGGGELFF